This T cell receptor (beta chain) was obtained from a study of T cells in Graves' hyperthyroidism and ophthalmopathy (dated by TCRdb to about 2019). Study-wide context: A discovery cohort of about a hundred patients, about 40 with Graves' ophthalmopathy and 55 to 60 with stable Graves' hyperthyroidism, was used to find distinguishing TCR V-J signatures. Prospective prediction of ophthalmopathy was tested in an independent validation cohort consisting of 18 hyperthyroidism patients and some 16 patients who later progressed to ophthalmopathy. The paper reports TCR Vbeta CDR3 sequencing of some 140 peripheral blood samples: 40 or so ophthalmopathy, 75 to 80 hyperthyroidism and some 17 progressor patients. In roughly six Graves' hyperthyroidism patients, the study also compared T-cell repertoires from thyroid tissue with T-cell repertoires from blood. After sampling, hyperthyroidism patients received methimazole starting at 30 mg daily, and ophthalmopathy patients received high-dose intravenous methylprednisolone. The 100 discovery patients were randomly divided into training and test sets at a 7:3 ratio.

TCR beta CDR3 regions were amplified from RNA transcripts. The first round of RT-PCR for the TCR CDR3 was performed with the HTBI primer set and the Qiagen OneStep RT-PCR kit. Libraries were constructed in a second round of multiplex PCR, after which size selection and purification were carried out. Sequencing of the libraries was done on an Illumina HiSeq2000 using paired-end 100 bp reads. As for the original processing: SOAPnuke was used to process the raw data, throwing out any read that contained adapters or uncalled bases, had a mean Phred below 15, or lacked an exact constant-primer or identifier match. High-quality paired reads were merged with COPE v1.2.5, and unique nucleotide sequences were defined as clonotypes. MiTCR v1.1 was used to align clonotypes to the IMGT TRBV, TRBD and TRBJ reference segments. Only V-J combinations with frequency above 0.0001, covering roughly 99% of repertoires, were analysed. A TCS score was defined as the ratio between F50 (clonal expansion) and ExV (chaos), using BLOSUM62-based TCRdist between CDR3 peptides within each V-J. Welch's t-statistics and random forest reduced several hundred V-J features to about 12, which were used in a naive Bayes classifier (R e1071). Thyroid-blood repertoire similarity was quantified with the Morisita-Horn index. Using fastp at Q25 and MiXCR, TCRdb reprocessed the public reads and kept productive beta chains. Entries are consolidated by CDR3 protein sequence, retaining the most common genes and DNA. The V and J calls here are based on TCRdb, not the publication. The sample contains approximately 700,000 distinct CDR3 sequences, 40% to 55% of them found a single time. The ten largest clones capture less than 8.5% of the sample.

What the authors observed across the whole study: Sample size was not statistically predetermined, and blinding of investigators to group allocation was not performed. A 13 V-J signature model separated ophthalmopathy from stable hyperthyroidism, with 87.88% sensitivity and roughly 82% specificity in cross-validation and 80%/75% in testing. Most expanded thyroid clonotypes (frequency above 0.001) were also found in blood, which suggests that blood repertoires may mirror thyroid immune responses. During validation, the model predicted progression to ophthalmopathy a median of about 6.3 months ahead of onset, with almost 71% sensitivity and more than 72% specificity.

Patients with uncontrolled infections, other autoimmune diseases, pregnancy or lactation were excluded. Diagnoses relied on clinical symptoms, serum thyroxine and TRAb, thyroid ultrasound and orbital computed tomography. Trizol reagent was used to extract total RNA, and RNA quality was then checked on an Agilent 2100 Bioanalyzer. The CDR3, from cysteine to phenylalanine, totals 8 residues. The entry retains the CDR3 DNA only, 24 bases that are in frame from base 1. Reading the germline V gene (reference sequence) gives CDR1 DFQATT and CDR2 SNEGSKA. Remarks on this clonotype: Its cognate antigen has yet to be identified. One junction end does not reproduce the germline sequence, and a read error may be involved.

Sequencing was performed on peripheral blood or thyroid tissue (not recorded which). This receptor chain uses TRBV20-1 and TRBJ1-2; TRBD1 is perhaps the D gene, given 6 matching bases. This TCR came from an adult man with Graves' disease, either hyperthyroidism or ophthalmopathy (not recorded which). In nucleotide form, the sequence is TGCAGTGCTAGAGAGGACAGCTTC. This codes for CSAREDSF.